The rows below give T cell receptor beta chains drawn from one sample of a study of Graves' ophthalmopathy and Graves' hyperthyroidism. Using its own MiXCR run on the multiplex PCR reads, TCRdb lists one record per CDR3 protein. The repertoire holds 680,000 or so distinct CDR3 sequences, with 22% as singletons. The sample was peripheral blood. These TCRs come from a woman between 18 and 29 years old with stable Graves' hyperthyroidism. Some clones in this sample may be carry-over from other donors' samples. The CDR3 runs from the conserved cysteine through the conserved F or W. Each record gives: J gene, D gene, V gene, clone size, CDR3 DNA, CDR3 protein. D genes are given only for firm matches. A row's size may be missing; if present it is once, few, many or a size class.

J gene: TRBJ2-2
D gene: TRBD2
V gene: TRBV27
clone size: many
CDR3 DNA: TGTGCCACCTCACTAGCGGGAGTTTGGGCCGGGGAGCTGTTTTTT
CDR3 protein: CATSLAGVWAGELFF

J gene: TRBJ2-5
D gene: .
V gene: TRBV11-1
clone size: many
CDR3 DNA: TGTGCCAGCAGCTTACTCAGTCGGTTCCAAGAGACCCAGTACTTC
CDR3 protein: CASSLLSRFQETQYF

J gene: TRBJ1-1
D gene: TRBD1
V gene: TRBV9
clone size: many
CDR3 DNA: TGTGCCAGCAGCGTGACAGGGGTTGCCACTGAAGCTTTCTTT
CDR3 protein: CASSVTGVATEAFF

J gene: TRBJ1-5
D gene: .
V gene: TRBV6-4
clone size: .
CDR3 DNA: TGTGCCGGCAGTCCGACTTCGGGTCAGCCTCAGCATTTT
CDR3 protein: CAGSPTSGQPQHF

J gene: TRBJ2-5
D gene: .
V gene: TRBV7-7
clone size: .
CDR3 DNA: TGTGCCAGCAGCCCTATTGACAGGTTGGAGACCCAGTACTTC
CDR3 protein: CASSPIDRLETQYF

J gene: TRBJ2-7
D gene: TRBD1
V gene: TRBV7-2
clone size: many
CDR3 DNA: TGTGCCAGCAGGAAGGGGGCCGAACACTACGAGCAGTACTTC
CDR3 protein: CASRKGAEHYEQYF

J gene: TRBJ2-7
D gene: TRBD2
V gene: TRBV20-1
clone size: many
CDR3 DNA: TGCAGTGCTAGCGAACCGGGACAGCGGGGACTAGCTGGACCCTACGAGCAGTACTTC
CDR3 protein: CSASEPGQRGLAGPYEQYF

J gene: TRBJ2-5
D gene: .
V gene: TRBV5-5
clone size: many
CDR3 DNA: TGTGCCAGCAACCAAAGCCCCGTAAGGGAGACCCAGTACTTC
CDR3 protein: CASNQSPVRETQYF

J gene: TRBJ1-1
D gene: .
V gene: TRBV11-3
clone size: many
CDR3 DNA: TGTGCCAGCAGCTTACAGGGGTGGTCTGAAGCTTTCTTT
CDR3 protein: CASSLQGWSEAFF

J gene: TRBJ2-2
D gene: TRBD1
V gene: TRBV27
clone size: many
CDR3 DNA: TGTGCCAGCAAACCGACAGGGTACGCCGGGGAGCTGTTTTTT
CDR3 protein: CASKPTGYAGELFF

J gene: TRBJ1-5
D gene: .
V gene: TRBV20-1
clone size: many
CDR3 DNA: TGCAGTGCTCAATCAGGGATTGACAATCAGCCCCAGCATTTT
CDR3 protein: CSAQSGIDNQPQHF

J gene: TRBJ2-5
D gene: TRBD2
V gene: TRBV10-3
clone size: many
CDR3 DNA: TGTGCCATCAGTGGTGGACTAGCCCAGGAGACCCAGTACTTC
CDR3 protein: CAISGGLAQETQYF

J gene: TRBJ1-2
D gene: .
V gene: TRBV11-2
clone size: many
CDR3 DNA: TGTGCCAGCAGCTTAGATCTGGGGGCGCTTGGCTACACCTTC
CDR3 protein: CASSLDLGALGYTF

J gene: TRBJ2-7
D gene: TRBD2
V gene: TRBV3-1
clone size: few
CDR3 DNA: TGTGCCAGCAGCCAAGGTCTAGCGGGAACAGCGCCCTACGAGCAGTACTTC
CDR3 protein: CASSQGLAGTAPYEQYF

J gene: TRBJ2-2
D gene: TRBD1
V gene: TRBV5-1
clone size: many
CDR3 DNA: TGCGCCAGCAGCTTGGGACCGGGACAGGGGACCGGGGAGCTGTTTTTT
CDR3 protein: CASSLGPGQGTGELFF

J gene: TRBJ2-7
D gene: TRBD1
V gene: TRBV20-1
clone size: many
CDR3 DNA: TGCAGTGCTAGAGTCCTTGGGACAGGGGTCAACTACGAGCAGTACTTC
CDR3 protein: CSARVLGTGVNYEQYF

J gene: TRBJ1-6
D gene: TRBD1
V gene: TRBV2
clone size: .
CDR3 DNA: TGTGCCAGCAGTGGGATGGGACAGGGGAATTCACCCCTCCACTTT
CDR3 protein: CASSGMGQGNSPLHF